This T cell receptor beta chain originates from a study of T cells in Graves' hyperthyroidism and ophthalmopathy. The investigators amplified TCR beta CDR3 regions from RNA transcripts. TCR CDR3 underwent first-round RT-PCR with the HTBI primer set. TCRdb fed the multiplex PCR reads into MiXCR, producing one record per CDR3 protein. The table lists more than 650,000 distinct CDR3 sequences, around 15% of them singletons, with 10% in the top ten. CDR1 MNHGY and CDR2 SVAAGI come from the germline V gene. The CDR3 covers 17 residues. V lost 2 bases to trimming and J lost 6 bases; unmatched junction nucleotides: 14.

Material: blood. The source of this sequence is a woman between 18 and 29 years old with Graves' hyperthyroidism. V and J are TRBV6-9 and TRBJ2-7; 9 bases match TRBD1. CDR3 residues: CASSYLLGQGRISEQYF. The CDR3 DNA reads TGTGCCAGCAGTTATCTTTTAGGACAGGGGAGGATCTCCGAGCAGTACTTC.